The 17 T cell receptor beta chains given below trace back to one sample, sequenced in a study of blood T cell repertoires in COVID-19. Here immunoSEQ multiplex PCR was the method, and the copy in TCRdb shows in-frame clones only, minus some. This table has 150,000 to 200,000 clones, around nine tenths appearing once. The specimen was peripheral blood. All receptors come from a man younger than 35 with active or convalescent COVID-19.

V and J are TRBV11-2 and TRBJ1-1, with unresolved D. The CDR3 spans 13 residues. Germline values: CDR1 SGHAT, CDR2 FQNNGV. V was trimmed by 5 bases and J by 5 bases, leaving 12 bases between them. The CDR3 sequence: CASSVGGRTEAFF. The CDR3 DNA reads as TGTGCCAGCAGCGTCGGAGGAAGAACTGAAGCTTTCTTT.

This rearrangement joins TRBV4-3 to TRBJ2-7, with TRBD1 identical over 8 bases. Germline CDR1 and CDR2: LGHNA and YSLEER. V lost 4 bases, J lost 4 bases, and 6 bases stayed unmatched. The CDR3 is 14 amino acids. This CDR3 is CASSLGQVGYEQYF. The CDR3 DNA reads TGCGCCAGCAGCCTGGGACAGGTGGGGTACGAGCAGTACTTC.

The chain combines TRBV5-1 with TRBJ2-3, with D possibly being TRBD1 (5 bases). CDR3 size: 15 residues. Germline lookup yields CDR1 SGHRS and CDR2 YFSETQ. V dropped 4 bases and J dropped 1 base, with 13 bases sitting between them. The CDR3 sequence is CASSHQGYRTDTQYF. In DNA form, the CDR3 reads TGCGCCAGCAGCCACCAGGGCTATCGCACAGATACGCAGTATTTT.

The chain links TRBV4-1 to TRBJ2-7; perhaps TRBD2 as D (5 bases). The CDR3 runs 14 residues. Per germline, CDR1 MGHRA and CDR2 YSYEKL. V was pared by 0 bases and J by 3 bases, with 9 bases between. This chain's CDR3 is CASSQDAAGYEQYV. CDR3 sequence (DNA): TGCGCCAGCAGCCAAGACGCGGCGGGCTACGAGCAGTACGTC.

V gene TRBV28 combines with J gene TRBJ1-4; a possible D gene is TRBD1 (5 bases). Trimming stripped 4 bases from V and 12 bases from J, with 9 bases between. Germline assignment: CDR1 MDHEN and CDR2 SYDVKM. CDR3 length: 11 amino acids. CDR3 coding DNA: TGTGCCAGCAGTTCAGCGGGGGAACTGTTTTTT. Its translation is CASSSAGELFF.

The DNA for the CDR3 is TGTGCCAGTAGAGGGAACAGGGGACAGCCCTACGAGCAGTACTTC. It encodes CASRGNRGQPYEQYF. V and J are TRBV19 and TRBJ2-7, with 7 bases lining up with TRBD1. Germline assignment: CDR1 LNHDA and CDR2 SQIVND (reference sequence). The CDR3 length is 15 residues. Germline trimming cut 6 bases from V and 2 bases from J; bases unmatched to any gene: 10.

This chain's CDR3 is CASRPRSGTYNEQFF. The CDR3 DNA is TGTGCCAGCAGGCCTCGGTCCGGGACCTACAATGAGCAGTTCTTC. The chain joins TRBV11-2 to TRBJ2-1, with D possibly being TRBD2 (5 bases). The CDR3 sequence is 15 residues long. Trimming removed 6 bases at V and 2 bases at J, with 14 bases between. Germline assignment: CDR1 SGHAT and CDR2 FQNNGV. Using reference TRBV11-2 and TRBJ2-1 for the parts outside the CDR3, the full variable domain is EAGVAQSPRYKIIEKRQSVAFWCNPISGHATLYWYQQILGQGPKLLIQFQNNGVVDDSQLPKDRFSAERLKGVDSTLKIQPAKLEDSAVYLCASRPRSGTYNEQFFGPGTRLTVL.

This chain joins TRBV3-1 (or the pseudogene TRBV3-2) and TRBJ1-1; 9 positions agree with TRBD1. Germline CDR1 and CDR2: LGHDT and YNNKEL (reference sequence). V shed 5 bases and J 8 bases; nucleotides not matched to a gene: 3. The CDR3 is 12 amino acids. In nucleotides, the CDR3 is TGTGCCAGCAGCGGACAGGGGCCCGAAGCTTTCTTT. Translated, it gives CASSGQGPEAFF.

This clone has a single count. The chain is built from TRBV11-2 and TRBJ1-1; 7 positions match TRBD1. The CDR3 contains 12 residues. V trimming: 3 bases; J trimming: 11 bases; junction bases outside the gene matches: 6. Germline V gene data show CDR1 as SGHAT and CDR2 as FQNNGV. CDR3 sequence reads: CASSLWTGEAFF. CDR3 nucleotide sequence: TGTGCCAGCAGCTTGTGGACAGGTGAGGCTTTCTTT. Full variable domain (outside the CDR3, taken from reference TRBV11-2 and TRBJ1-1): EAGVAQSPRYKIIEKRQSVAFWCNPISGHATLYWYQQILGQGPKLLIQFQNNGVVDDSQLPKDRFSAERLKGVDSTLKIQPAKLEDSAVYLCASSLWTGEAFFGQGTRLTVV.

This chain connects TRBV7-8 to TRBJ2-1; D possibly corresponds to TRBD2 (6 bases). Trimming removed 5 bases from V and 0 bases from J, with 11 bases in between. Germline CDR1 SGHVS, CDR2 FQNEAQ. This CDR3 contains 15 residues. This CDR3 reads CASSLGTPSYNEQFF. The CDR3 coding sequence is TGTGCCAGCAGCCTGGGGACTCCCTCCTACAATGAGCAGTTCTTC.

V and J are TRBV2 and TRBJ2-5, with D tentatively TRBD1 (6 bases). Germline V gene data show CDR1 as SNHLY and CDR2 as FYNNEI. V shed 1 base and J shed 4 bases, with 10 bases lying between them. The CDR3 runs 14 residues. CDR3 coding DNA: TGTGCCAGCAGTGAAGGACAGGTTGGAGAGACCCAGTACTTC. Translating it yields CASSEGQVGETQYF.

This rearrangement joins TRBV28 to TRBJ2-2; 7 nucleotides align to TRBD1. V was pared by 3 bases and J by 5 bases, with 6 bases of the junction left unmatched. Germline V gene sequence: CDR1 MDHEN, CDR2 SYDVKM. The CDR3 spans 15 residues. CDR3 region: CASSFPAGGTGELFF. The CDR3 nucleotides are TGTGCCAGCAGTTTCCCGGCAGGGGGAACCGGGGAGCTGTTTTTT.

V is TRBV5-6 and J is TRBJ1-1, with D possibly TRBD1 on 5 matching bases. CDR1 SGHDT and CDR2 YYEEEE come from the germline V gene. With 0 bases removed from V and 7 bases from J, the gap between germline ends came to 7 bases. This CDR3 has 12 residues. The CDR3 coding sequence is TGTGCCAGCAGCTTGGTAGGGGTTGAAGCTTTCTTT. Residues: CASSLVGVEAFF.

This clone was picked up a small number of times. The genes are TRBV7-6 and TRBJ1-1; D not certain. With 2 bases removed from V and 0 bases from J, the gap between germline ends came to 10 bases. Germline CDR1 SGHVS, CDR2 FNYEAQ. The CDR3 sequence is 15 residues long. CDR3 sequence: CASSLSHSMNTEAFF. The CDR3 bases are TGTGCCAGCAGCTTAAGTCACAGCATGAACACTGAAGCTTTCTTT.

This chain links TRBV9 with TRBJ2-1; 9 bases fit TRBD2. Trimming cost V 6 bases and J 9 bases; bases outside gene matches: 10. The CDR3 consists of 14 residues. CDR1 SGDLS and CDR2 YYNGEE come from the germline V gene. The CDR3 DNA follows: TGTGCCAGCAATCTGATTAGCGGGAGCGGTGAGCAGTTCTTC. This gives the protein CASNLISGSGEQFF.

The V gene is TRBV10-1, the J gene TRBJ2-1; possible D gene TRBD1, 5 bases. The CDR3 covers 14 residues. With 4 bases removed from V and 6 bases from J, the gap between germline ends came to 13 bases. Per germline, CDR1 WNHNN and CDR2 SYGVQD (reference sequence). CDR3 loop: CASSGQGYVNEQFF. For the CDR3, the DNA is TGCGCCAGCAGTGGCCAGGGCTATGTCAATGAGCAGTTCTTC.

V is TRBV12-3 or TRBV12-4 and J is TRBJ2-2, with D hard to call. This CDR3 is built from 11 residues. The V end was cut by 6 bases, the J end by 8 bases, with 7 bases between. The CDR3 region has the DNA TGTGCCAGCAGGGGCCTAGGGGAGCTGTTTTTT. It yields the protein CASRGLGELFF.